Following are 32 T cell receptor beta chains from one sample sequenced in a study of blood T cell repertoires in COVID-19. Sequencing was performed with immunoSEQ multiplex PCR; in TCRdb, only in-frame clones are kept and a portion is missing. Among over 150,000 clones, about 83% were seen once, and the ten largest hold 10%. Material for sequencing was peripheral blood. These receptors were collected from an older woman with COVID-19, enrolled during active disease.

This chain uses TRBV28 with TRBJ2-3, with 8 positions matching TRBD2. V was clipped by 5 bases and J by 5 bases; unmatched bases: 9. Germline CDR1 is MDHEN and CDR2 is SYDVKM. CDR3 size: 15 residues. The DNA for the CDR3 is TGTGCCAGCAGTCGGACGGGGGGGATTCAAGATACGCAGTATTTT. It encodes CASSRTGGIQDTQYF.

CDR3 residues: CASREPAKNIQYF. CDR3 in DNA: TGTGCCAGCAGAGAGCCAGCCAAAAACATTCAGTACTTC. The rearrangement uses TRBV2 and TRBJ2-4, with D uncertain. Germline loops: CDR1 SNHLY, CDR2 FYNNEI. With 6 bases removed from V and 0 bases from J, the gap between germline ends came to 6 bases. The CDR3 contains 13 residues. Using reference TRBV2 and TRBJ2-4 for the parts outside the CDR3, the full variable domain is EPEVTQTPSHQVTQMGQEVILRCVPISNHLYFYWYRQILGQKVEFLVSFYNNEISEKSEIFDDQFSVERPDGSNFTLKIRSTKLEDSAMYFCASREPAKNIQYFGAGTRLSVL.

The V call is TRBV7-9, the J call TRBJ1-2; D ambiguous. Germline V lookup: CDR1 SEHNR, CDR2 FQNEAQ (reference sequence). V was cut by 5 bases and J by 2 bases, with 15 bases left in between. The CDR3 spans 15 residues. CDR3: CASSPARGSNYGYTF. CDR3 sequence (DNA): TGTGCCAGCAGCCCAGCCCGGGGTTCCAACTATGGCTACACCTTC. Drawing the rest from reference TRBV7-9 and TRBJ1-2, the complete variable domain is DTGVSQNPRHKITKRGQNVTFRCDPISEHNRLYWYRQTLGQGPEFLTYFQNEAQLEKSRLLSDRFSAERPKGSFSTLEIQRTEQGDSAMYLCASSPARGSNYGYTFGSGTRLTVV.

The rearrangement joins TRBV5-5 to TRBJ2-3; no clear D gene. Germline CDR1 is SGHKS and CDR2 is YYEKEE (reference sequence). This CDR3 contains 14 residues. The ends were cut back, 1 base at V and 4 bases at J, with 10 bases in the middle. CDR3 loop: CASSLRGIADTQYF. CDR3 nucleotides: TGTGCCAGCAGCTTGAGAGGAATTGCAGATACGCAGTATTTT.

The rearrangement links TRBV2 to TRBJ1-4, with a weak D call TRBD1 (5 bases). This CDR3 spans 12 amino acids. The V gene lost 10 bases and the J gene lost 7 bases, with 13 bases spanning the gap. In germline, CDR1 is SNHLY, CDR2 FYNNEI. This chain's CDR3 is CATTHRGEKLFF. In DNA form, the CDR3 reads TGTGCCACCACACATAGGGGTGAAAAACTGTTTTTT.

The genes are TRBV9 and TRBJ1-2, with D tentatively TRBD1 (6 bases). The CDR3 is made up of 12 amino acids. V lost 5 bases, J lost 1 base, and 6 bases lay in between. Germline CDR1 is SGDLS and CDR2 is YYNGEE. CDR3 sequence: CASRGGNYGYTF. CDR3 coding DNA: TGTGCCAGCAGAGGGGGTAACTATGGCTACACCTTC.

The CDR3 protein is CSASYPVGGNSPLHF. DNA of the CDR3: TGCAGTGCTAGTTACCCCGTGGGGGGAAATTCACCCCTCCACTTT. The chain couples TRBV20-1 to TRBJ1-6; D might be TRBD1 (5 bases). This CDR3 contains 15 residues. V lost 3 bases to trimming and J lost 7 bases, with 16 bases between them. CDR1 and CDR2 from the germline V gene are DFQATT and SNEGSKA (reference sequence).

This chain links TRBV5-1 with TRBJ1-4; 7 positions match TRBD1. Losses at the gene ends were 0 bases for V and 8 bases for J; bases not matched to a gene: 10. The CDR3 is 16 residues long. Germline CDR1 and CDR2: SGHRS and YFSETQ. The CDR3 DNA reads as TGCGCCAGCAGCTTGGCCTGGAGGACAGGAGGAGAAAAACTGTTTTTT. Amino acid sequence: CASSLAWRTGGEKLFF.

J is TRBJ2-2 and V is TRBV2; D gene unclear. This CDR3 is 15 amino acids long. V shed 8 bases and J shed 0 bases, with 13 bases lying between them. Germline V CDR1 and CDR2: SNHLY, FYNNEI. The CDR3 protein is CASCANFPNTGELFF. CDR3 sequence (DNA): TGTGCCAGCTGTGCAAACTTTCCGAACACCGGGGAGCTGTTTTTT.

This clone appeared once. The DNA of the CDR3 is TGTGCCAGCAGTTTTTGGGACAGATCCGATCCTGAAGCTTTCTTT. It codes for CASSFWDRSDPEAFF. The chain uses TRBV28 and TRBJ1-1; 7 positions agree with TRBD1. Germline values: CDR1 MDHEN, CDR2 SYDVKM. The V and J ends lost 3 bases and 6 bases, in that order; junction bases with no gene match: 10. This CDR3 contains 15 residues.

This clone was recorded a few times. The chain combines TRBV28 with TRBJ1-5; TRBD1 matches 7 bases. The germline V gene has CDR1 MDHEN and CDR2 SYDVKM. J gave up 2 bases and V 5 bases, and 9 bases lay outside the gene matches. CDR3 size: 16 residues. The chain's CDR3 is CASSHGETGRNQPQHF. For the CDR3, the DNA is TGTGCCAGCAGTCATGGTGAGACAGGGCGCAATCAGCCCCAGCATTTT. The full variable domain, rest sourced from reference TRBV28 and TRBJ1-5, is DVKVTQSSRYLVKRTGEKVFLECVQDMDHENMFWYRQDPGLGLRLIYFSYDVKMKEKGDIPEGYSVSREKKERFSLILESASTNQTSMYLCASSHGETGRNQPQHFGDGTRLSIL.

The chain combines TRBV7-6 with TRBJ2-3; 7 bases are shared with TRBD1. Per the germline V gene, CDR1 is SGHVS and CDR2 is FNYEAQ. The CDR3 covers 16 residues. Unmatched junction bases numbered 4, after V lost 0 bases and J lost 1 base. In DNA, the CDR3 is TGTGCCAGCAGCTTAGCGCAGGGGGTCGGCACAGATACGCAGTATTTT. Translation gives CASSLAQGVGTDTQYF.

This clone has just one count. This CDR3 is CASSLRTTTDTQYF. The CDR3 nucleotides are TGTGCCAGCAGCTTAAGGACTACCACAGATACGCAGTATTTT. V and J are TRBV7-2 and TRBJ2-3; a weak D match, TRBD2 (6 bases). Trimming stripped 2 bases from V and 2 bases from J, with 8 bases between. This CDR3 is 14 amino acids long. Germline CDR1 and CDR2: SGHTA and FQGNSA.

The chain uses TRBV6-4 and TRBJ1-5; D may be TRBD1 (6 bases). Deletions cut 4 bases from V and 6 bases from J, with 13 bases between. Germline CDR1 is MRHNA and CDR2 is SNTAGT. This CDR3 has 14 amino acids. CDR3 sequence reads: CASSAIQGSQPQHF. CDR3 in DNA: TGTGCCAGCAGTGCCATACAGGGCTCTCAGCCCCAGCATTTT.

CDR3 protein: CASSQTGQAPYEQYF. CDR3 nucleotides: TGTGCCAGCAGTCAGACGGGACAGGCACCCTACGAGCAGTACTTC. The rearrangement joins TRBV6-5 to TRBJ2-7; TRBD1 matches at 8 bases. The germline V gene has CDR1 MNHEY and CDR2 SVGAGI. CDR3 size: 15 residues. The junction had 8 bases not matched to a gene; V was cut back by 5 bases and J by 2 bases.

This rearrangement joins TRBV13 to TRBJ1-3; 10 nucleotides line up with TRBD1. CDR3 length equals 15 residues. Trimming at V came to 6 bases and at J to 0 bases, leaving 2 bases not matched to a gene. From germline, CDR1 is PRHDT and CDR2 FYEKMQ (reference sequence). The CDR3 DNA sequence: TGTGCCAGCAGTTGGACAGGGGGCTCTGGAAACACCATATATTTT. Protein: CASSWTGGSGNTIYF.

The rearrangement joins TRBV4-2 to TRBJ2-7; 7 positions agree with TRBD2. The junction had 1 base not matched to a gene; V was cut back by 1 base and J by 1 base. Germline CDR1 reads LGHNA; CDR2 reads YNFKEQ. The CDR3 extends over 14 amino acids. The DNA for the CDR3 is TGTGCCAGCAGCCAAGGCGGGGGATCCTACGAGCAGTACTTC. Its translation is CASSQGGGSYEQYF.

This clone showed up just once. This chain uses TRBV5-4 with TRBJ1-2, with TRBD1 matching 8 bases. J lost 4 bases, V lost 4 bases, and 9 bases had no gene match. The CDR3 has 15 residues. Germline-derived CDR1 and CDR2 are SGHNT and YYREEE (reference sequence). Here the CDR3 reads CASSPGQGVGYGYTF. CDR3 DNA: TGTGCCAGCAGCCCAGGACAGGGAGTGGGCTATGGCTACACCTTC.

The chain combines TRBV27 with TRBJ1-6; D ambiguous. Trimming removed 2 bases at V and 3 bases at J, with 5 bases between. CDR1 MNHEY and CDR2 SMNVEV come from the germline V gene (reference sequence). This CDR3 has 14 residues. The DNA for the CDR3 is TGTGCCAGCAGTTTAAACAGCTATAATTCACCCCTCCACTTT. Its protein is CASSLNSYNSPLHF.

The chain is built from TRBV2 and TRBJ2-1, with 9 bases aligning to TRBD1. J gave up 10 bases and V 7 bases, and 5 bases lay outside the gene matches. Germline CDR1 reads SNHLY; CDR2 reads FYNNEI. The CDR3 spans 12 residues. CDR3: CASTVGTGEQFF. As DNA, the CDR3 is TGTGCCAGCACCGTGGGGACAGGGGAGCAGTTCTTC.

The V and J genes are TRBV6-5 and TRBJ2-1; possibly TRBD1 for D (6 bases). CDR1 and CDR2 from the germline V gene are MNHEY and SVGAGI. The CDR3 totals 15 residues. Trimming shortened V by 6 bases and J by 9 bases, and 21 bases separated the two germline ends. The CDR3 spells CASRRGQNEPTEQFF. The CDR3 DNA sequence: TGTGCCAGCAGGCGAGGACAGAACGAACCCACTGAGCAGTTCTTC.

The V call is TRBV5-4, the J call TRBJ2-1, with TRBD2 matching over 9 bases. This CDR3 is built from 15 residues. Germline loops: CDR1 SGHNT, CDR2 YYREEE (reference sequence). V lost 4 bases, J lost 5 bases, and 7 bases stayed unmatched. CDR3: CASSPPGLAHNEQFF. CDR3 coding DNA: TGTGCCAGCAGCCCGCCGGGACTAGCCCACAATGAGCAGTTCTTC.

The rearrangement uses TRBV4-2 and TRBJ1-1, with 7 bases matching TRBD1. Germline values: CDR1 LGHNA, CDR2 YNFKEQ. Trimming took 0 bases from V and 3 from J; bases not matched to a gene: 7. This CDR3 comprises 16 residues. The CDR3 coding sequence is TGTGCCAGCAGCCAAGATACTATCAGGGGGGACACTGAAGCTTTCTTT. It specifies CASSQDTIRGDTEAFF.

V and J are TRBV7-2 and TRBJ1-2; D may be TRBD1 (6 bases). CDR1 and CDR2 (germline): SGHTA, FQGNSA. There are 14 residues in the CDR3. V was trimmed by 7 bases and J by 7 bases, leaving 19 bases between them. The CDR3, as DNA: TGTGCCAGCATCCGCACCGGGGGGGCGGGTGGCTACACCTTC. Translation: CASIRTGGAGGYTF.

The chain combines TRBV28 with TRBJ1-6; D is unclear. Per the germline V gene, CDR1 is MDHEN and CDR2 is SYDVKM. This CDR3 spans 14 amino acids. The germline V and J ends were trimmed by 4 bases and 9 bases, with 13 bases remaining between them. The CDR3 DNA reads TGTGCCAGCAGTTCGGCAGGAAGGCGTTCACCCCTCCACTTT. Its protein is CASSSAGRRSPLHF.

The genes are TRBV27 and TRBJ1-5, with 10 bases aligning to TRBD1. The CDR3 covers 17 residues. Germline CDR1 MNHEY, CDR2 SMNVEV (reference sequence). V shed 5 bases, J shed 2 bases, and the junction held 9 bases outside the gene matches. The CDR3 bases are TGTGCCAGCAGTCCAGGACAGGGGGATGGAGGCAATCAGCCCCAGCATTTT. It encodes CASSPGQGDGGNQPQHF.

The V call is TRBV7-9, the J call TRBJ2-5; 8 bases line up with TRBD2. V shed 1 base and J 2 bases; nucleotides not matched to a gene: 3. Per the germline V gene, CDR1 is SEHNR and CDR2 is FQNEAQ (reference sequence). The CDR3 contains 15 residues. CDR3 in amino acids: CASSLGGGSQETQYF. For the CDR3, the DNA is TGTGCCAGCAGCTTAGGCGGGGGGTCACAAGAGACCCAGTACTTC.

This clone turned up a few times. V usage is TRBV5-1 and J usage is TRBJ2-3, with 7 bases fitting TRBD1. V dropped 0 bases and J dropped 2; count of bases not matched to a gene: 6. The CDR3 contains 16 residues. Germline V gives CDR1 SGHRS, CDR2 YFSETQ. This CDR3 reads CASSLGPGQITDTQYF. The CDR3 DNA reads TGCGCCAGCAGCTTGGGACCGGGACAGATCACAGATACGCAGTATTTT.

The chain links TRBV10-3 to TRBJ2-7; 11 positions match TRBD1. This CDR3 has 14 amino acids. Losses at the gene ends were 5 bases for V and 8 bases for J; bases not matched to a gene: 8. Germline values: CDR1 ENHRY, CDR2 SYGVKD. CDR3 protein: CAISIPGQGVKQYF. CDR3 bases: TGTGCCATCAGTATACCGGGACAGGGGGTGAAGCAGTACTTC.

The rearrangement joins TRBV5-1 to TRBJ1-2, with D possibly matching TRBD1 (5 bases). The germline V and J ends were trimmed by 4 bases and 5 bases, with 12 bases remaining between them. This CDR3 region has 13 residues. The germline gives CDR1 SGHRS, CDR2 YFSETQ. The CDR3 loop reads CASSTTADYGYTF. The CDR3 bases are TGCGCCAGCAGCACGACAGCCGATTATGGCTACACCTTC.

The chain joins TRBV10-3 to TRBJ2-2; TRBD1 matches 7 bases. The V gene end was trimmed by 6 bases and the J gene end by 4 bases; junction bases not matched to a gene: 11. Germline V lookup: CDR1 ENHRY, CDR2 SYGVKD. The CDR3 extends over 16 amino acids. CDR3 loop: CAIRGQALTFTGELFF. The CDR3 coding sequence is TGTGCCATCAGAGGACAGGCTCTAACCTTCACCGGGGAGCTGTTTTTT.

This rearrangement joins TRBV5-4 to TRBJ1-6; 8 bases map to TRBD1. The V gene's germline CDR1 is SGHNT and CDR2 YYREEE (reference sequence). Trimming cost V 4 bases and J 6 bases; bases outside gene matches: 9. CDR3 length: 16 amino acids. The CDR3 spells CASSVAGQGRNSPLHF. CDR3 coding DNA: TGTGCCAGCAGCGTGGCTGGACAGGGTCGTAATTCACCCCTCCACTTT.